This is a list of T cell receptor beta chains from one sample in a study of blood T cells in healthy people across ages. TCRdb independently ran MiXCR on the 5' RACE reads; one entry per CDR3 protein. Of hundreds of thousands of distinct CDR3 sequences listed, roughly 50% are singletons. Sequences were obtained from blood. All receptors come from a man of 80 years or more in good health. The CDR3 runs from the conserved cysteine through the conserved F or W. Each record gives: CDR3 DNA, CDR3 protein, J gene, D gene, V gene, clone size. The D gene is left open where the match is weak. Not every row has a clone size; where given, it reads once, few, many or a size class.

TGTGCCAGCAGCTTAAGGGGGGGGCAAGTTGACGAGCAGTACTTC | CASSLRGGQVDEQYF | TRBJ2-7 | . | TRBV7-3 | few
TGTGCCAGCAGCCCCCGATCCAGCGGTTCTTCCTACGAGCAGTACTTC | CASSPRSSGSSYEQYF | TRBJ2-7 | . | TRBV5-4 | .
TGTGCCAGCAGTGCCGGGGGGTTGGGACTAGCCAAAAACATTCAGTACTTC | CASSAGGLGLAKNIQYF | TRBJ2-4 | TRBD2 | TRBV25-1 | few
TGTGCCACCCACAGGACCGACTCCTACGAGCAGTACTTC | CATHRTDSYEQYF | TRBJ2-7 | . | TRBV27 | .
TGTGCTAGTGCCCTCGGACGGTTGAACACTGAAGCTTTCTTT | CASALGRLNTEAFF | TRBJ1-1 | . | TRBV12-5 | few
TGTGCCAGCAGTCAACCTGGGGTATCCTACGAGCAGTACTTC | CASSQPGVSYEQYF | TRBJ2-7 | . | TRBV27 | .
TGTGCCAGCAGTCCCCTGCTCACCTACGAGCAGTACTTC | CASSPLLTYEQYF | TRBJ2-7 | . | TRBV27 | .
TGCGCCAGCAGCCAGACTAGCGGCCTAAGAGATACGCAGTATTTT | CASSQTSGLRDTQYF | TRBJ2-3 | TRBD2 | TRBV4-1 | .
TGCAGCGTCCGAGGGGGCGGGGAGATGGACTATGGCTACACCTTC | CSVRGGGEMDYGYTF | TRBJ1-2 | TRBD1 | TRBV29-1 | many
TGTGCCAGCATTGCCCGACAGGGTAATTATGCTGGGGCCAACGTCCTGACTTTC | CASIARQGNYAGANVLTF | TRBJ2-6 | TRBD1 | TRBV6-2/TRBV6-3 | once
TGTGCCAGCAGGTTACAGGGGGCTTACAATGAGCAGTTCTTC | CASRLQGAYNEQFF | TRBJ2-1 | TRBD1 | TRBV12-3/TRBV12-4 | .
TGCAGTGCTAGCCAGAAACCCATACCCACAGATACGCAGTATTTT | CSASQKPIPTDTQYF | TRBJ2-3 | . | TRBV20-1 | few
TGTGCCAGCTCACAACAGGGGCAAGTGAACATTCAGTACTTC | CASSQQGQVNIQYF | TRBJ2-4 | TRBD1 | TRBV18 | many
TGCGCCAGCAGCCTGACCGGGACAGGAGCCAAAAACATTCAGTACTTC | CASSLTGTGAKNIQYF | TRBJ2-4 | TRBD1 | TRBV5-1 | .
TGCAGCGTTGATCCAGGGGAGAGGCCGGTCGCTTTCTTT | CSVDPGERPVAFF | TRBJ1-1 | . | TRBV29-1 | .
TGTGCCAGCAGCCAAGAATTGGCCGGACTAGCGGGATATGAGCAGTTCTTC | CASSQELAGLAGYEQFF | TRBJ2-1 | TRBD2 | TRBV3-1 | once
TGTGCCAGCAGCTTAGTGGGGGCGCTAGCGTTGTACGAGCAGTACTTC | CASSLVGALALYEQYF | TRBJ2-7 | . | TRBV7-2 | .
TGTGCCAGCACCGACGGCTATGGCTACAACTTC | CASTDGYGYNF | TRBJ1-2 | . | TRBV27 | .
TGTTCAAACTACGAGCAGTACTTC | CSNYEQYF | TRBJ2-7 | . | TRBV21-1 | .
TGTGCCAGCAGACGGACAGGGGGAGAGACCCAGTACTTC | CASRRTGGETQYF | TRBJ2-5 | TRBD1 | TRBV6-5 | .
TGCGCCAGCAGCGATCGTGGGCCGTTCGAAGCTTTCTTT | CASSDRGPFEAFF | TRBJ1-1 | . | TRBV4-1 | .
TGTGCCACCAGCCTAGCGGGAGCCTACAATGAGCAGTTCTTC | CATSLAGAYNEQFF | TRBJ2-1 | TRBD2 | TRBV24-1 | .
TGTGCTAGTGGTGGACAGCTGATGAACACTGAAGCTTTCTTT | CASGGQLMNTEAFF | TRBJ1-1 | . | TRBV12-5 | few
TGTGCCAGCAGCTCACCCTTTGGCCTGGGGGAAAAACTGTTTTTT | CASSSPFGLGEKLFF | TRBJ1-4 | . | TRBV11-2 | few
TGCAGCGTTGCCCCCACGGTGAGGGATGGCTACACCTTC | CSVAPTVRDGYTF | TRBJ1-2 | . | TRBV29-1 | .
TGCAGTGCTAGAGGGGCAGGCTCCTACGAGCAGTACTTC | CSARGAGSYEQYF | TRBJ2-7 | . | TRBV20-1 | once
TGCGCCAGCAGCCAAGGGGGCCTCGGGTCACCCCTCCACTTT | CASSQGGLGSPLHF | TRBJ1-6 | TRBD1 | TRBV5-1 | few
TGTGCCAGCAGCTCGCAGACTAGCGGGGCTGGCACAGATACGCAGTATTTT | CASSSQTSGAGTDTQYF | TRBJ2-3 | TRBD2 | TRBV11-3 | .
TGTGCCAGCAGTTCCCGCCCTCTTCTTACGCAGTATTTT | CASSSRPLLTQYF | TRBJ2-3 | . | TRBV27 | .
TGTGCCAGCAGCTATTCCGGGACAGGGAGGGGCACCGGGGAGCTGTTTTTT | CASSYSGTGRGTGELFF | TRBJ2-2 | TRBD1 | TRBV7-3 | .
TGTGCCAGCAGCTTATCTGGGGGCAACAGATACGCGTATTTT | CASSLSGGNRYAYF | TRBJ2-3 | . | TRBV7-9 | once
TGTGCCAGCAGCCAAGCATCCGGGACTAGCTCTTTCAATGAGCAGTTCTTC | CASSQASGTSSFNEQFF | TRBJ2-1 | TRBD2 | TRBV14 | .
TGTGCCAGCAGCAGAGACAGGGGGACTGGAAACACCATATATTTT | CASSRDRGTGNTIYF | TRBJ1-3 | TRBD1 | TRBV7-2 | .
TGTGCCAGCAGTCCCGACCAGCCAAGGGGATTGGAGCAGTACTTC | CASSPDQPRGLEQYF | TRBJ2-7 | . | TRBV12-3/TRBV12-4 | .
TGCAGTGCAGCACCCCCGTTAGGGACTAGCGGAAGCTCCTACGAGCAGTACTTC | CSAAPPLGTSGSSYEQYF | TRBJ2-7 | TRBD2 | TRBV20-1 | few
TGTGCCAGCACCGTACCCCGAGGACAGGGGACGGTCGGGGAGCTGTTTTTT | CASTVPRGQGTVGELFF | TRBJ2-2 | TRBD1 | TRBV2 | .
TGCAGTGCTACCGGACTAGCGGGAGGAAAAAGCTCCTACAATGAGCAGTACTTC | CSATGLAGGKSSYNEQYF | TRBJ2-7 | TRBD2 | TRBV20-1 | .
TGTGCCACCAGGGGCCGGGACAAAGAAGAAAAACTGTTTTTT | CATRGRDKEEKLFF | TRBJ1-4 | . | TRBV24-1 | few
TGCGCCAGCAGCTTCGGACTAGCGGGACCCTCCTACGAGCAGTACTTC | CASSFGLAGPSYEQYF | TRBJ2-7 | TRBD2 | TRBV5-1 | .
TGCGCCAGCAGCCCACAGGGGGCGGGTGGCTACACCTTC | CASSPQGAGGYTF | TRBJ1-2 | TRBD1 | TRBV5-1 | .
TGTGCCAGCAGCCTCACAGGAGTGGAGGATGGCTACACCTTC | CASSLTGVEDGYTF | TRBJ1-2 | . | TRBV12-3/TRBV12-4 | .
TGTGCCAGCAGGCGGGAGGAGACCCAGTACTTC | CASRREETQYF | TRBJ2-5 | TRBD2 | TRBV25-1 | many
TGTGCCAGCAGTTTAGGTTGGGCACAAGAGACCCAGTACTTC | CASSLGWAQETQYF | TRBJ2-5 | . | TRBV27 | .
TGTGCCAGCAGTGGGCCTAGCGGGACCCAAGAGACCCAGTACTTC | CASSGPSGTQETQYF | TRBJ2-5 | TRBD2 | TRBV6-6 | .
TGTGCCAGCAGTGGAACAGTCTCCTATAATTCACCCCTCCACTTT | CASSGTVSYNSPLHF | TRBJ1-6 | . | TRBV25-1 | .
TGCAGCGTAGGTGACGATCAGCCCCAGCATTTT | CSVGDDQPQHF | TRBJ1-5 | . | TRBV29-1 | few
TGTGCCAGCCTTATGGGAGGGAACTATGGCTACACCTTC | CASLMGGNYGYTF | TRBJ1-2 | . | TRBV6-2/TRBV6-3 | few
TGTGCCAGCAGCCTCGACAGTTCCTATGAAAAACTGTTTTTT | CASSLDSSYEKLFF | TRBJ1-4 | . | TRBV21-1 | .
TGTGCCAGCAGCCCAGGGTGGCAAGAGACCCAGTACTTC | CASSPGWQETQYF | TRBJ2-5 | . | TRBV3-1 | few